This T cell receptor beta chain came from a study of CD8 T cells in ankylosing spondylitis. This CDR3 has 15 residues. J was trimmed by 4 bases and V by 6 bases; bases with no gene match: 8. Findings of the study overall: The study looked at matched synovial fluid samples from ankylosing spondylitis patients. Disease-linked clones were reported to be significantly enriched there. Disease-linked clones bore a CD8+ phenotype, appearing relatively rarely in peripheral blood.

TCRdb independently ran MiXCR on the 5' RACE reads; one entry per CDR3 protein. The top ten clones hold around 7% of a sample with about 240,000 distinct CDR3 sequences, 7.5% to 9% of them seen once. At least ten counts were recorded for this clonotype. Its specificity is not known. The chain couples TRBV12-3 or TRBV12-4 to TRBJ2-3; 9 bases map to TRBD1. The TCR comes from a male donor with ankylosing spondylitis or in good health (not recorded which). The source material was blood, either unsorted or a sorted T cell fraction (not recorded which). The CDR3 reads CASSSPGQGPDTQYF. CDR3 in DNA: TGTGCCAGCAGCTCGCCGGGACAGGGCCCAGATACGCAGTATTTT.